The source of this T cell receptor beta chain is a study of molecular identifiers for immune sequencing clone quantification. Across the study: Within a replicate experiment, RNA obtained from either around 20,000 or 99,000 naive CD8 cells was divided into five aliquots, and four of those aliquots were then sequenced. Study findings and constraints: It was shown that clones above 20 RNA copies held over 98% of effector molecules, but under 1% in naive cells. Single-cell amounts of spiked Jurkat TCR RNA were reportedly detectable among approximately 1 million naive cells.

This CDR3 is 12 amino acids long. V was shortened by 2 bases and J by 7 bases, with 9 bases between the two germline ends. CDR1 and CDR2 from the germline V gene are SGHTA and FQGNSA. This clonotype occurred many times. What it binds is unknown. A single record per CDR3 protein comes from TCRdb applying MiXCR to the PCR reads. The data show about 640,000 distinct CDR3 sequences, around 20% seen once. This sequence was found in a human donor in good health. Some libraries in this study had Jurkat cell RNA spiked in. The J gene is TRBJ2-7, the V gene TRBV7-2; D not certain. The material sequenced was naive CD8+ T cells from blood, with Jurkat cell RNA spiked in. The sample's subset: FACS-sorted CD8+CD4-CCR7+CD45RA+ naive T cells. The CDR3 DNA follows: TGTGCCAGCAGCTTATTACTTGGGGAGCAGTACTTC. It encodes CASSLLLGEQYF.